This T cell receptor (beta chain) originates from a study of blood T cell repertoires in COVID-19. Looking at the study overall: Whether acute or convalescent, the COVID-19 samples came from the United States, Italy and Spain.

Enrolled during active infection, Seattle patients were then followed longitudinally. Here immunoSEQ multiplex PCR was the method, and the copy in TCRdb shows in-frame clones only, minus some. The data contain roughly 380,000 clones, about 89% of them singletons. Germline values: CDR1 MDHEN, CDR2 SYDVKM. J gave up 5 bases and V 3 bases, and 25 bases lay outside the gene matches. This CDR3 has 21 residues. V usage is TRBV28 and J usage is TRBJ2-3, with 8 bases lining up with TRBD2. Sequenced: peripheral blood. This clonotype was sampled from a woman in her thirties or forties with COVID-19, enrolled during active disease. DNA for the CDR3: TGTGCCAGCAGTTTTTCTGTCCGGACTAGCCTGAACCCAATACCCAAAGATACGCAGTATTTT. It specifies CASSFSVRTSLNPIPKDTQYF.